The present entry profiles one T cell receptor (beta chain) with its context. Its antigen is as yet unknown. This record comes from a study of T cell responses to AZD1222 COVID-19 vaccine. Study-level points and caveats: Reportedly, close to half of spike-specific TCRs are directed against unmutated variant regions. Repertoires were obtained solely post-peak T cell response. Donor demographics were predominantly white British with a female majority; clonal diversity may be underestimated.

Some clones are missing from TCRdb's copy, which holds only in-frame ones; the method was immunoSEQ multiplex PCR. The sample contains fewer than 200,000 clones, approximately 92% of which appear only once. CDR1 is MNHEY, CDR2 SMNVEV, per germline (reference sequence). V was cut by 2 bases and J by 4 bases, with 6 bases left in between. This CDR3 is built from 13 residues. The chain has TRBV27 and TRBJ1-3; D gene ambiguous. Sequencing was performed on peripheral blood, taken on day 0 of AZD1222 vaccination. This clonotype originated in an adult in good health. The CDR3, as DNA: TGTGCCAGCAGTTTACTGAACGGAAACACCATATATTTT. Protein product: CASSLLNGNTIYF.